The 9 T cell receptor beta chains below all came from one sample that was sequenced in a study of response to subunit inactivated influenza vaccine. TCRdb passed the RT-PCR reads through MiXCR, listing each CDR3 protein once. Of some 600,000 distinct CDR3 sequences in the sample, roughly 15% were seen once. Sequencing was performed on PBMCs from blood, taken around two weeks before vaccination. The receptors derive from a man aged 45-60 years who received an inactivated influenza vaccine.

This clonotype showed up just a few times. CDR3 loop: CAIRYAGGTTNTEAFF. As DNA, the CDR3 is TGTGCCATCAGGTACGCCGGAGGCACGACGAACACTGAAGCTTTCTTT. The genes are TRBV10-3 and TRBJ1-1; the D is unclear. The V gene lost 6 bases and the J gene lost 1 base, with 18 bases spanning the gap. CDR1 and CDR2 from the germline V gene are ENHRY and SYGVKD. CDR3 length equals 16 residues.

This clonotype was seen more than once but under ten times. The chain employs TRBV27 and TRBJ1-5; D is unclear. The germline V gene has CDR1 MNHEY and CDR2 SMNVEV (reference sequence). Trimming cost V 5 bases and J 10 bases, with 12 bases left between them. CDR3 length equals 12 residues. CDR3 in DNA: TGTGCCAGCAGTAATCCGGGAGGACCCCAGCATTTT. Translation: CASSNPGGPQHF.

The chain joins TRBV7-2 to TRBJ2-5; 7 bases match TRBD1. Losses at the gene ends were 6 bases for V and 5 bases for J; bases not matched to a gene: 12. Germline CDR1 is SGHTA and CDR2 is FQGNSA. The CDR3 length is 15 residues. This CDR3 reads CASSSANRGWETQYF. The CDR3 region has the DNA TGTGCCAGCAGTTCCGCCAACAGGGGCTGGGAGACCCAGTACTTC. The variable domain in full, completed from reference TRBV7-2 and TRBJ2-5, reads GAGVSQSPSNKVTEKGKDVELRCDPISGHTALYWYRQSLGQGLEFLIYFQGNSAPDKSGLPSDRFSAERTGGSVSTLTIQRTQQEDSAVYLCASSSANRGWETQYFGPGTRLLVL.

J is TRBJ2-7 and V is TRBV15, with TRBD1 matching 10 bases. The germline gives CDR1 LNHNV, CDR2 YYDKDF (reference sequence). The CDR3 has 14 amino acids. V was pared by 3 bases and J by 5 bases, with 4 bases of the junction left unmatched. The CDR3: CATSRGQGLHEQYF. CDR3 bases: TGTGCCACCAGCAGGGGACAGGGGTTGCACGAGCAGTACTTC.

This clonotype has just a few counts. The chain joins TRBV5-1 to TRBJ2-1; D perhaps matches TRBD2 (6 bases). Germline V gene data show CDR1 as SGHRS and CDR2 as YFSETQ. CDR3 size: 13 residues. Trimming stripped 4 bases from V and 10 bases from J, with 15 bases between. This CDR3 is CASSEASGLEQFF. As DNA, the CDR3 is TGCGCCAGCAGCGAGGCAAGCGGGCTAGAGCAGTTCTTC.

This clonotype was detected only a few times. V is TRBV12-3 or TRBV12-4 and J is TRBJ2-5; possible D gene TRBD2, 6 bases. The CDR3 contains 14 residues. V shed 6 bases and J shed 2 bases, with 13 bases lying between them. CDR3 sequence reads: CASSFGTHQETQYF. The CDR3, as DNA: TGTGCCAGCAGCTTCGGGACTCATCAAGAGACCCAGTACTTC.

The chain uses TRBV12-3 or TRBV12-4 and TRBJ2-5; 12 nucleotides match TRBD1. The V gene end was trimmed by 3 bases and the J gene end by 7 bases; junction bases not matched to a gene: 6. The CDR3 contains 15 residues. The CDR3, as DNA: TGTGCCAGCAGTTTGGGGACAGGGGGCGCCGGGACCCAGTACTTC. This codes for CASSLGTGGAGTQYF.

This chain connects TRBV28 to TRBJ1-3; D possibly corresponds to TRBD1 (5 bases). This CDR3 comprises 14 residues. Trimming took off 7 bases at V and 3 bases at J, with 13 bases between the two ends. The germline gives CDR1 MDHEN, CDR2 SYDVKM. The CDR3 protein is CASIRRGIGNTIYF. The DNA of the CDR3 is TGTGCCAGCATCAGACGGGGGATTGGAAACACCATATATTTT.

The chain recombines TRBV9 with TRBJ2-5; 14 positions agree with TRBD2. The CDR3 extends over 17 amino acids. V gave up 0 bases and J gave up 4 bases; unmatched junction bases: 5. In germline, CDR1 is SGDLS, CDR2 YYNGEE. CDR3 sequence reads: CASSVGTSGRPRETQYF. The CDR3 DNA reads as TGTGCCAGCAGCGTAGGGACTAGCGGGAGGCCCAGAGAGACCCAGTACTTC.